This TCR beta chain was retrieved from a study of cytomegalovirus exposure and HLA in healthy donors. Study-level results: Three chains linked to CMV were shown in vitro to be specific for CMV antigens.

Remarks on this clone: Antigen: not known.

It was healthy bone marrow donors who served as donors. Use of 60 Vbeta and 13 Jbeta primers characterized the PCR. Produced via immunoSEQ multiplex PCR; TCRdb's table is partial and in-frame only. The top ten clones hold just under 6.5% of a sample with 95,000 to 150,000 clones, around 79% of them seen once. The sample comprised PBMCs. The receptor was isolated from a woman aged 40-49 years in good health and CMV-seronegative.

The CDR3 bases are TGTGCCAGCAGCTCGGGACAGGCTCACACCTTC. It translates to CASSSGQAHTF. The chain uses TRBV4-2 and TRBJ1-2, with 8 positions matching TRBD1. The V and J ends lost 5 bases and 12 bases, in that order; junction bases with no gene match: 5. Germline CDR1 LGHNA, CDR2 YNFKEQ. The CDR3 spans 11 residues.